This T cell receptor beta chain emerged from a study of tumor-infiltrating lymphocytes in primary liver carcinoma. Looking at the study overall: The study enrolled male and female patients aged 30 to 69 years. The study, taken as a whole, reports: Bulk unsorted sampling precluded comparing CD4+ and CD8+ repertoires. The study found a significantly higher top-250-clone fraction in tumors than in blood (p = 0.039).

The sample holds one count of this clonotype. Its antigen is unidentified. The blood RNA (from unsorted whole blood) was obtained, and germline DNA was also extracted. Investigators obtained about 4 milliliters of peripheral blood ahead of surgery. The V segment lost 10 bases and the J segment 8 bases; nucleotides outside the gene matches: 16. The CDR3 covers 14 residues. The germline CDR1 and CDR2 sequences are SGHAT and FQNNGV. Starting material of 450 to 550 ng total RNA yielded TCR beta cDNA via a constant-region primer. TCR beta libraries came from three nested multiplex PCR rounds using slightly modified ARM-PCR. Primers for the first two PCR rounds were TRBV1-TRBV30 forward primers and a C-beta reverse primer (roughly 10 cycles per round). TCRdb processed the multiplex PCR reads anew with MiXCR; each CDR3 protein has one entry. The data show 300,000 to 350,000 distinct CDR3 sequences, less than 75% seen once.

The TCR comes from a man aged 35 to 55 with primary liver carcinoma and hepatitis B virus infection. V gene TRBV11-2 combines with J gene TRBJ1-2; 7 nucleotides agree with TRBD1. Sequences were obtained from peripheral blood. The CDR3 DNA follows: TGTGCCAACACAATACGACAGGGAGAGGGCGGCTACACCTTC. Encoded protein: CANTIRQGEGGYTF.